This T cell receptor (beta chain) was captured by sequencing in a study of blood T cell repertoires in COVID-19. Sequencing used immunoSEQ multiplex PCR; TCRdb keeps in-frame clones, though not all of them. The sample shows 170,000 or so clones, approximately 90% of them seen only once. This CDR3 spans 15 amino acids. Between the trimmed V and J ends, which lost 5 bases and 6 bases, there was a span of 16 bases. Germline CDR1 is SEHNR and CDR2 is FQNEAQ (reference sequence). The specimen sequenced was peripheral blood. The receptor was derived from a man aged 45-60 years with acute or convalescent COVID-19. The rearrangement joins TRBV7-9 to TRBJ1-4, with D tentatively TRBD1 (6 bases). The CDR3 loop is CASSLEQGEDEKLFF. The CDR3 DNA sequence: TGTGCCAGCAGCCTGGAACAGGGTGAGGATGAAAAACTGTTTTTT.